The T cell receptor beta chain under discussion was sequenced for a study of blood T cell repertoires in COVID-19. The wider study: Donors in the United States, Italy and Spain gave samples during acute or convalescent COVID-19. Sources were T cells, B-cell-depleted T cells, or PBMCs; the material itself was cDNA or gDNA.

There are 16 residues in the CDR3. The V and J ends lost 4 bases and 6 bases respectively, with 19 bases between them. Germline CDR1 LGHDT, CDR2 YNNKEL (reference sequence). Per the study methods: Estimation of nucleated cell counts was performed using reference gene primer amplification. The data were produced by immunoSEQ multiplex PCR, yet TCRdb's version contains in-frame clones alone and is incomplete. V, J and clone size are taken as reported in that table, and D and trimming were inferred from the DNA itself. The data hold fewer than 35,000 clones, with around 90% observed a single time. Sequenced material: peripheral blood. The chain carries TRBV3-1 (or the pseudogene TRBV3-2) and TRBJ2-1; perhaps TRBD2 as D (6 bases). This sequence originates from a man in his sixties with active COVID-19. Written as DNA, the CDR3 is TGTGCCAGCAGCCTGGAACCGGGACTCTACTCCAATGAGCAGTTCTTC. Translating it yields CASSLEPGLYSNEQFF.